This T cell receptor beta chain is from a study of cytomegalovirus exposure and HLA in healthy donors. As for the study in general: The 120 or so validation repertoires were produced on the same platform as the roughly 660 repertoires of the first cohort. This was reported in a later analysis.

Deletions cut 5 bases from V and 7 bases from J, with 20 bases between. This CDR3 contains 16 residues. Germline V gene sequence: CDR1 MDHEN, CDR2 SYDVKM. Sequenced by immunoSEQ multiplex PCR; TCRdb stores in-frame clones only, minus some. The repertoire holds hundreds of thousands of clones, with less than 95% as singletons. The sequence came from a woman in her twenties or thirties in good health and CMV-seronegative. The V and J genes are TRBV28 and TRBJ2-2, with a possible D match to TRBD2 (6 bases). Sequenced sample: PBMCs. CDR3 DNA: TGTGCCAGCAGTGATCTATTCGGGAGTTTCAGCGGGGAGCTGTTTTTT. Amino acids: CASSDLFGSFSGELFF.